The 29 T cell receptor beta chains below come from one sample, sequenced in a study of T cell responses to AZD1222 COVID-19 vaccine. The data were produced by immunoSEQ multiplex PCR, yet TCRdb's version contains in-frame clones alone and is incomplete. Found here are over 85,000 clones, 90% of them singletons; the top ten hold about 8.4%. Sequenced material: peripheral blood, taken on day 0 of AZD1222 vaccination. These TCRs come from an adult in good health.

The chain carries TRBV4-1 and TRBJ2-2; 8 nucleotides align to TRBD1. The CDR3 has 19 amino acids. V was clipped by 1 base and J by 1 base; unmatched bases: 11. Germline CDR1 MGHRA, CDR2 YSYEKL. CDR3 region: CASSQAEGQARMNTGELFF. As DNA, the CDR3 is TGCGCCAGCAGCCAAGCCGAGGGACAGGCGCGAATGAACACCGGGGAGCTGTTTTTT.

The chain uses TRBV9 and TRBJ1-3; D unclear. Trimming removed 4 bases at V and 0 bases at J, with 8 bases between. CDR1 and CDR2 (germline): SGDLS, YYNGEE. There are 14 residues in the CDR3. The CDR3 is CASSPLNSGNTIYF. The CDR3 DNA reads as TGTGCCAGCAGCCCCCTTAACTCTGGAAACACCATATATTTT.

This clone has just one count. V usage is TRBV3-1 (or the pseudogene TRBV3-2) and J usage is TRBJ2-1; 10 nucleotides agree with TRBD2. CDR3 length: 17 amino acids. V shed 1 base and J 5 bases; nucleotides not matched to a gene: 8. Germline V gene lookup returns CDR1 LGHDT and CDR2 YNNKEL (reference sequence). The CDR3 DNA is TGTGCCAGCAGCCAAGCCAGCGGGAGGGGTCCCCACAATGAGCAGTTCTTC. Encoded protein: CASSQASGRGPHNEQFF.

This chain connects TRBV19 to TRBJ2-7; the match to TRBD1 covers 9 bases. The CDR3 length is 14 residues. The ends lost 4 bases at V and 3 bases at J; junction bases unmatched: 4. CDR1 and CDR2 from the germline V gene are LNHDA and SQIVND (reference sequence). The DNA of the CDR3 is TGTGCCAGTAGTAGGGGACAGGGTCACTACGAGCAGTACTTC. Translated, it gives CASSRGQGHYEQYF.

The chain recombines TRBV4-1 with TRBJ1-1; 7 bases map to TRBD1. The V segment lost 4 bases and the J segment 8 bases; nucleotides outside the gene matches: 10. The germline V gene has CDR1 MGHRA and CDR2 YSYEKL. This CDR3 region has 14 residues. CDR3 sequence: CASSPHTLGGEAFF. The CDR3 coding sequence is TGCGCCAGCAGCCCCCACACATTAGGGGGCGAAGCTTTCTTT.

This rearrangement joins TRBV19 to TRBJ2-3; 9 nucleotides align to TRBD2. The CDR3 runs 16 residues. Germline V gene data show CDR1 as LNHDA and CDR2 as SQIVND (reference sequence). Trimming at V came to 1 base and at J to 0 bases, leaving 2 bases not matched to a gene. The CDR3 DNA sequence: TGTGCCAGTAGTATAGGTCTAGCGGGGAGCACAGATACGCAGTATTTT. Translating it yields CASSIGLAGSTDTQYF. The complete variable domain, with remaining parts taken from reference TRBV19 and TRBJ2-3, reads DGGITQSPKYLFRKEGQNVTLSCEQNLNHDAMYWYRQDPGQGLRLIYYSQIVNDFQKGDIAEGYSVSREKKESFPLTVTSAQKNPTAFYLCASSIGLAGSTDTQYFGPGTRLTVL.

The chain combines TRBV6-4 with TRBJ2-2, with TRBD2 identical over 8 bases. The CDR3 length is 19 residues. Germline CDR1 reads MRHNA; CDR2 reads SNTAGT. V shed 2 bases, J shed 1 base, and the junction held 12 bases outside the gene matches. Written as DNA, the CDR3 is TGTGCCAGCAGTGACCCCTCCTTGAGCGGGGGAAGGAACACCGGGGAGCTGTTTTTT. As protein: CASSDPSLSGGRNTGELFF.

V usage is TRBV5-1 and J usage is TRBJ2-7, with TRBD1 matching over 12 bases. V dropped 7 bases and J dropped 6; count of bases not matched to a gene: 11. The CDR3 spans 15 residues. CDR1 is SGHRS, CDR2 YFSETQ, per germline. This CDR3 reads CASRTPGTGGFEQYF. The CDR3 coding sequence is TGCGCCAGCCGCACCCCCGGGACAGGGGGCTTCGAGCAGTACTTC.

The chain carries TRBV6-5 and TRBJ1-5; D gene uncertain. Trimming left V 2 bases short and J 2 bases short, with 10 bases between. The CDR3 length is 15 residues. Germline assignment: CDR1 MNHEY and CDR2 SVGAGI. CDR3 sequence: CASSYGSGGNQPQHF. The CDR3 nucleotides read TGTGCCAGCAGTTACGGGTCGGGTGGCAATCAGCCCCAGCATTTT.

The chain couples TRBV4-1 to TRBJ2-3, with 8 bases lining up with TRBD1. CDR3 length: 15 amino acids. Germline V gene lookup returns CDR1 MGHRA and CDR2 YSYEKL. Trimming cost V 5 bases and J 2 bases; bases outside gene matches: 6. CDR3 sequence: CASSSSQGATDTQYF. CDR3 in DNA: TGCGCCAGCAGCTCATCCCAGGGGGCCACAGATACGCAGTATTTT.

The chain recombines TRBV30 with TRBJ2-7; D not resolved. Germline-derived CDR1 and CDR2 are GTSNPN and SVGIG (reference sequence). The CDR3 spans 12 residues. Trimming took off 1 base at V and 7 bases at J, with 11 bases between the two ends. The CDR3 bases are TGTGCCTGGAGTGGTCTGCGATGGGAGCAGTACTTC. Its protein is CAWSGLRWEQYF.

The chain links TRBV11-2 to TRBJ2-5, with 10 bases fitting TRBD2. This CDR3 has 18 residues. With 1 base clipped from V and 2 bases from J, the junction kept 10 bases outside the gene matches. The germline V gene encodes CDR1 SGHAT and CDR2 FQNNGV. As DNA, the CDR3 is TGTGCCAGCAGCTTAGGCTGGTCGGCTAGCGGGGGTCAAGAGACCCAGTACTTC. Protein: CASSLGWSASGGQETQYF. Full variable domain (missing parts from reference TRBV11-2 and TRBJ2-5): EAGVAQSPRYKIIEKRQSVAFWCNPISGHATLYWYQQILGQGPKLLIQFQNNGVVDDSQLPKDRFSAERLKGVDSTLKIQPAKLEDSAVYLCASSLGWSASGGQETQYFGPGTRLLVL.

V gene TRBV5-1 combines with J gene TRBJ1-4; 9 nucleotides align to TRBD1. Losses at the gene ends were 4 bases for V and 1 base for J; bases not matched to a gene: 5. CDR3 length: 16 amino acids. CDR1 and CDR2 (germline): SGHRS, YFSETQ. In DNA form, the CDR3 reads TGCGCCAGCAGCCGCGGACAGGGGAGAACTAATGAAAAACTGTTTTTT. Translating it yields CASSRGQGRTNEKLFF. Full variable domain (missing parts from reference TRBV5-1 and TRBJ1-4): KAGVTQTPRYLIKTRGQQVTLSCSPISGHRSVSWYQQTPGQGLQFLFEYFSETQRNKGNFPGRFSGRQFSNSRSEMNVSTLELGDSALYLCASSRGQGRTNEKLFFGSGTQLSVL.

The chain carries TRBV4-1 and TRBJ1-5; TRBD1 is a possible D gene (6 bases). V was clipped by 0 bases and J by 2 bases, with 11 bases between them. Germline V CDR1 and CDR2: MGHRA, YSYEKL. This CDR3 has 16 residues. The CDR3 loop reads CASSQEGGQRNQPQHF. DNA for the CDR3: TGCGCCAGCAGCCAAGAGGGGGGGCAGCGCAATCAGCCCCAGCATTTT.

J is TRBJ1-2 and V is TRBV4-2; possible D gene TRBD1, 5 bases. V gave up 3 bases and J gave up 4 bases, with 15 bases separating them. Germline V lookup: CDR1 LGHNA, CDR2 YNFKEQ. CDR3 length: 15 amino acids. The CDR3 loop reads CASSQSTQDSYGYTF. Here the CDR3 DNA reads TGTGCCAGCAGCCAGAGTACACAGGACTCCTATGGCTACACCTTC.

Here the CDR3 DNA reads TGTGCCAGTAGTATCGAGGGTAGAGATACGCAGTATTTT. Its protein product is CASSIEGRDTQYF. The genes are TRBV19 and TRBJ2-3; TRBD2 is a possible D gene (5 bases). Germline V gene lookup returns CDR1 LNHDA and CDR2 SQIVND (reference sequence). The CDR3 is 13 residues long. V lost 3 bases, J lost 5 bases, and 9 bases lay in between.

This clone was observed a single time. The genes are TRBV9 and TRBJ2-1; either TRBD1 or TRBD2 may fit D (5 bases each). There are 16 residues in the CDR3. With 0 bases removed from V and 0 bases from J, the gap between germline ends came to 10 bases. Germline V gives CDR1 SGDLS, CDR2 YYNGEE. CDR3 DNA sequence: TGTGCCAGCAGCGTAGACGGGGCTAGCTCCTACAATGAGCAGTTCTTC. It specifies CASSVDGASSYNEQFF.

The V call is TRBV12-5, the J call TRBJ1-2; 7 bases match TRBD1. Germline trimming cut 5 bases from V and 6 bases from J; bases unmatched to any gene: 9. The length of the CDR3 is 14 residues. The V gene's germline CDR1 is LGHNT and CDR2 FRNRAP. The CDR3 spells CASGAFQGVNGYTF. In DNA form, the CDR3 reads TGTGCTAGTGGTGCCTTCCAGGGGGTTAATGGCTACACCTTC.

This sequence joins TRBV30 and TRBJ2-7; D is possibly TRBD1 (5 bases). The CDR3 has 14 amino acids. Germline loops: CDR1 GTSNPN, CDR2 SVGIG (reference sequence). V shed 3 bases and J shed 2 bases, with 14 bases lying between them. Here the CDR3 reads CAWRAWTQTYEQYF. CDR3 in DNA: TGTGCCTGGAGGGCTTGGACACAAACCTACGAGCAGTACTTC.

J is TRBJ2-1 and V is TRBV3-1 (or the pseudogene TRBV3-2), with 12 positions matching TRBD2. This CDR3 is built from 18 residues. CDR1 and CDR2 from the germline V gene are LGHDT and YNNKEL (reference sequence). The J segment lost 4 bases and the V segment lost 0 bases, leaving 7 bases of the junction unmatched. This CDR3 reads CASSQDLAGGSFYNEQFF. The CDR3 DNA reads TGTGCCAGCAGCCAAGATCTAGCGGGGGGGTCCTTTTACAATGAGCAGTTCTTC.

In its sample, this clone was seen once. The J gene is TRBJ2-5, the V gene TRBV27, with no clear D. Germline V gene data show CDR1 as MNHEY and CDR2 as SMNVEV (reference sequence). This CDR3 spans 14 amino acids. The V end was cut by 1 base, the J end by 1 base, with 7 bases between. Here the CDR3 DNA reads TGTGCCAGCAGTTTATTCGCAGGCCAAGAGACCCAGTACTTC. Protein sequence: CASSLFAGQETQYF.

The rearrangement links TRBV4-3 to TRBJ1-2; D is uncertain. Between the trimmed V and J ends, which lost 0 bases and 5 bases, there was a span of 10 bases. CDR1 and CDR2 from the germline V gene are LGHNA and YSLEER. This CDR3 contains 14 residues. CDR3 coding DNA: TGCGCCAGCAGCCAAGATTACGGGGTATATGGCTACACCTTC. Its translation: CASSQDYGVYGYTF.

The chain is built from TRBV15 and TRBJ2-4; TRBD1 matches at 8 bases. V trimming: 1 base; J trimming: 1 base; junction bases outside the gene matches: 12. Germline-derived CDR1 and CDR2 are LNHNV and YYDKDF (reference sequence). The CDR3 is made up of 19 amino acids. Here the CDR3 DNA reads TGTGCCACCAGCAGAGGTGGGCAGGGGGCACGTCTTGCCAAAAACATTCAGTACTTC. Residues: CATSRGGQGARLAKNIQYF.

The chain has TRBV7-3 and TRBJ1-1; D remains ambiguous. The CDR3 has 14 amino acids. V was trimmed by 5 bases and J by 6 bases, leaving 16 bases between them. Germline V gene lookup returns CDR1 SGHTA and CDR2 FQGTGA. The CDR3 DNA sequence: TGTGCCAGCAGCCGTGAAGGCGGGTTAGCTGAAGCTTTCTTT. This translates into CASSREGGLAEAFF.

The chain is built from TRBV5-6 and TRBJ2-1; D gene uncertain. V was shortened by 4 bases and J by 0 bases, with 11 bases between the two germline ends. From germline, CDR1 is SGHDT and CDR2 YYEEEE. The CDR3 consists of 15 residues. The CDR3 nucleotides read TGTGCCAGCAGCCCCCCCGGGCACTCCTACAATGAGCAGTTCTTC. It codes for CASSPPGHSYNEQFF.

In DNA, the CDR3 is TGCGCCAGCAGCCAATCGGGGGGTCAGAATCAGCCCCAGCATTTT. As protein: CASSQSGGQNQPQHF. The chain couples TRBV4-3 to TRBJ1-5, with D perhaps TRBD1 (5 bases). The V gene lost 2 bases and the J gene lost 4 bases, with 12 bases spanning the gap. The CDR3 runs to 15 residues. Germline V gives CDR1 LGHNA, CDR2 YSLEER.

The V call is TRBV11-3, the J call TRBJ2-1; TRBD2 matches at 8 bases. The V gene's germline CDR1 is SGHNT and CDR2 YENEEA. The CDR3 covers 16 residues. V shed 1 base, J shed 7 bases, and the junction held 9 bases outside the gene matches. The CDR3 nucleotides read TGTGCCAGCAGCTTAGGGAATCCGGGGGGGCCAAATGAGCAGTTCTTC. This encodes CASSLGNPGGPNEQFF.

The chain couples TRBV5-1 to TRBJ1-2; TRBD1 matches 7 bases. CDR1 SGHRS and CDR2 YFSETQ come from the germline V gene. Trimming removed 4 bases from V and 8 bases from J; junction bases left unmatched: 5. CDR3 size: 12 residues. CDR3: CASSIQGIGYTF. DNA of the CDR3: TGCGCCAGCAGCATACAGGGGATCGGCTACACCTTC.

V and J are TRBV5-5 and TRBJ2-5; D uncertain. Germline values: CDR1 SGHKS, CDR2 YYEKEE (reference sequence). The ends were cut back, 5 bases at V and 5 bases at J, with 13 bases in the middle. CDR3 length: 13 amino acids. In nucleotides, the CDR3 is TGTGCCAGCAGTCCAGCAATGGGGGAGACCCAGTACTTC. Protein product: CASSPAMGETQYF.